One sample yielded the 28 T cell receptor beta chains listed below, sequenced in a study of T cell responses to AZD1222 COVID-19 vaccine. Sequenced by immunoSEQ multiplex PCR; TCRdb stores in-frame clones only, minus some. The sample yields under 150,000 clones, approximately 94% seen once. The sequencing here drew on peripheral blood, taken on day 0 of AZD1222 vaccination. The receptors shown here come from an adult in good health.

The rearrangement uses TRBV5-1 and TRBJ1-1, with D possibly TRBD1 on 5 matching bases. The germline CDR1 and CDR2 sequences are SGHRS and YFSETQ. The ends were cut back, 2 bases at V and 1 base at J, with 9 bases in the middle. The CDR3 runs to 14 residues. CDR3 nucleotide sequence: TGCGCCAGCAGCTTTGACGGGGGGAACACTGAAGCTTTCTTT. Amino acid sequence: CASSFDGGNTEAFF.

This clone was recorded only once. The CDR3 DNA sequence: TGTGCCAGCTCAGCACAACAGGACAAAGCTTTCTTT. This gives the protein CASSAQQDKAFF. The chain carries TRBV18 and TRBJ1-1, with D possibly matching TRBD1 (5 bases). V dropped 5 bases and J dropped 9 bases, with 13 bases sitting between them. From germline, CDR1 is KGHSH and CDR2 LQKENI. The CDR3 sequence is 12 residues long.

The chain joins TRBV12-3 or TRBV12-4 to TRBJ1-2, with 7 bases fitting TRBD1. V was clipped by 2 bases and J by 4 bases; unmatched bases: 1. The CDR3 has 13 amino acids. CDR3 sequence reads: CASSLPGGYGYTF. The CDR3, as DNA: TGTGCCAGCAGTTTACCAGGGGGCTATGGCTACACCTTC.

This chain connects TRBV2 to TRBJ1-2; TRBD1 matches at 7 bases. Germline V gives CDR1 SNHLY, CDR2 FYNNEI. This CDR3 is built from 14 residues. J lost 7 bases, V lost 4 bases, and 9 bases had no gene match. The CDR3 protein is CASSAETGIGGYTF. CDR3 DNA sequence: TGTGCCAGCAGTGCCGAGACAGGGATAGGTGGCTACACCTTC.

The CDR3 is CASSPRGGAGYEQYF. The DNA for the CDR3 is TGTGCCAGCAGCCCGAGGGGGGGGGCTGGGTACGAGCAGTACTTC. The chain has TRBV11-1 and TRBJ2-7; weak D call: TRBD2 (7 bases). The V end was cut by 5 bases, the J end by 4 bases, with 18 bases between. The germline CDR1 and CDR2 sequences are SGHAT and FQDESV (reference sequence). The CDR3 has 15 residues. The full variable domain, its missing parts supplied by reference TRBV11-1 and TRBJ2-7, is EAEVAQSPRYKITEKSQAVAFWCDPISGHATLYWYRQILGQGPELLVQFQDESVVDDSQLPKDRFSAERLKGVDSTLKIQPAELGDSAMYLCASSPRGGAGYEQYFGPGTRLTVT.

The chain couples TRBV27 to TRBJ2-1, with 11 positions matching TRBD2. The V gene end was trimmed by 0 bases and the J gene end by 5 bases; junction bases not matched to a gene: 9. Germline V gene data show CDR1 as MNHEY and CDR2 as SMNVEV (reference sequence). The CDR3 sequence is 18 residues long. CDR3: CASSLSNPTSGRNNEQFF. CDR3 in DNA: TGTGCCAGCAGTTTATCTAATCCCACTAGCGGGAGAAACAATGAGCAGTTCTTC.

A single count supports this clone. V and J are TRBV21-1 and TRBJ2-4; TRBD2, the table's D call, was not compared with the DNA. TRBV21-1 is a pseudogene. The CDR3 totals 17 residues. This CDR3 reads CASSNEASGLAKNIQYF. CDR3 DNA: TGTGCCAGCAGCAATGAGGCTAGCGGGCTAGCCAAAAACATTCAGTACTTC.

This clone was counted once. V and J are TRBV3-1 (or the pseudogene TRBV3-2) and TRBJ1-4; TRBD1 matches 7 bases. Germline assignment: CDR1 LGHDT and CDR2 YNNKEL (reference sequence). The J segment lost 3 bases and the V segment lost 4 bases, leaving 2 bases of the junction unmatched. This CDR3 region has 14 residues. CDR3 sequence: CASSRGGANEKLFF. As DNA, the CDR3 is TGTGCCAGCAGCCGAGGGGGCGCTAATGAAAAACTGTTTTTT.

The genes are TRBV7-3 and TRBJ2-1, with 7 nucleotides matching TRBD1. This CDR3 spans 12 amino acids. Germline V gene lookup returns CDR1 SGHTA and CDR2 FQGTGA. V shed 3 bases and J 9 bases; nucleotides not matched to a gene: 2. CDR3 DNA: TGTGCCAGCAGCTTCACAGGGGCTGAGCAGTTCTTC. As protein: CASSFTGAEQFF. Complete variable domain (other parts from reference TRBV7-3 and TRBJ2-1): GAGVSQTPSNKVTEKGKYVELRCDPISGHTALYWYRQSLGQGPEFLIYFQGTGAADDSGLPNDRFFAVRPEGSVSTLKIQRTERGDSAVYLCASSFTGAEQFFGPGTRLTVL.

The gene calls are TRBV15 and TRBJ2-7, with D possibly TRBD1 on 6 matching bases. The V end lost 3 bases, the J end lost 3 bases, and 9 bases lay between the germline ends. The CDR3 loop spans 13 amino acids. CDR1 and CDR2 (germline): LNHNV, YYDKDF (reference sequence). The CDR3, as DNA: TGTGCCACCAGCAGGGACAGTTACTACGAGCAGTACTTC. Translating it yields CATSRDSYYEQYF.

The chain combines TRBV6-5 with TRBJ2-2, with unresolved D. CDR3 length equals 15 residues. Per the germline V gene, CDR1 is MNHEY and CDR2 is SVGAGI. Trimming removed 7 bases at V and 0 bases at J, with 12 bases between. CDR3 sequence: CASTLRATNTGELFF. CDR3 DNA: TGTGCCAGCACCCTAAGGGCCACGAACACCGGGGAGCTGTTTTTT.

The chain employs TRBV7-3 and TRBJ1-1; D perhaps matches TRBD1 (6 bases). There are 13 residues in the CDR3. Germline CDR1 and CDR2: SGHTA and FQGTGA. Trimming pared 6 bases from V and 5 bases from J, leaving 13 bases between. The CDR3 DNA sequence: TGTGCCAGCAGTTCAGGGGATTGGACTGAAGCTTTCTTT. It yields the protein CASSSGDWTEAFF.

This rearrangement joins TRBV9 to TRBJ2-1; the match to TRBD2 covers 9 bases. The ends lost 2 bases at V and 1 base at J; junction bases unmatched: 4. The CDR3 runs 16 residues. Germline loops: CDR1 SGDLS, CDR2 YYNGEE. This CDR3 is CASSVAGGLSYNEQFF. Here the CDR3 DNA reads TGTGCCAGCAGCGTTGCGGGGGGGTTATCCTACAATGAGCAGTTCTTC.

The V call is TRBV20-1, the J call TRBJ1-2; D is undetermined. Trimming took 5 bases from V and 6 from J, leaving 10 bases between them. From germline, CDR1 is DFQATT and CDR2 SNEGSKA (reference sequence). The CDR3 consists of 11 residues. CDR3 sequence (DNA): TGCAGTGCTGAGGCTGGGAATGGCTACACCTTC. It is translated as CSAEAGNGYTF.

This clone was observed a few times. V usage is TRBV3-1 (or the pseudogene TRBV3-2) and J usage is TRBJ2-7; no reliable D call. V was cut by 2 bases and J by 3 bases, with 11 bases left in between. The CDR3 runs to 14 residues. Germline V gene data show CDR1 as LGHDT and CDR2 as YNNKEL (reference sequence). The CDR3 DNA reads TGTGCCAGCAGCCAATATATAGGTGTCTACGAGCAGTACTTC. It codes for CASSQYIGVYEQYF.

This rearrangement joins TRBV7-2 to TRBJ2-7; 7 bases map to TRBD2. With V trimmed by 5 bases and J by 1 base, 5 bases remained unmatched. This CDR3 has 14 residues. Germline V lookup: CDR1 SGHTA, CDR2 FQGNSA. CDR3 region: CASSLSGSSYEQYF. The CDR3 bases are TGTGCCAGCAGCCTTAGCGGGTCTTCCTACGAGCAGTACTTC.

The chain is built from TRBV9 and TRBJ2-6; D is unresolved. Germline V gene data show CDR1 as SGDLS and CDR2 as YYNGEE. There are 11 residues in the CDR3. The V gene lost 5 bases and the J gene lost 5 bases, with 2 bases spanning the gap. The CDR3 region is CASSRANVLTF. The CDR3 coding sequence is TGTGCCAGCAGTCGGGCCAACGTCCTGACTTTC.

V is TRBV7-8 and J is TRBJ2-1, with D maybe TRBD1 (5 bases). V dropped 4 bases and J dropped 10 bases, with 17 bases sitting between them. Germline V gene sequence: CDR1 SGHVS, CDR2 FQNEAQ. This CDR3 is 14 amino acids long. In DNA form, the CDR3 reads TGTGCCAGCAGCTCCCGTTTTGTCAACAGGGAGCAGTTCTTC. Translated, it gives CASSSRFVNREQFF. Combining the CDR3 with reference TRBV7-8 and TRBJ2-1 gives the whole variable domain GAGVSQSPRYKVAKRGQDVALRCDPISGHVSLFWYQQALGQGPEFLTYFQNEAQLDKSGLPSDRFFAERPEGSVSTLKIQRTQQEDSAVYLCASSSRFVNREQFFGPGTRLTVL.

The chain couples TRBV10-2 to TRBJ2-1, with 8 bases matching TRBD1. CDR1 WSHSY and CDR2 SAAADI come from the germline V gene. V lost 6 bases to trimming and J lost 0 bases; unmatched junction nucleotides: 28. The CDR3 is 23 amino acids. CDR3 DNA: TGCGCCAGCAGCGACCCTCTACAACCGGACAGGGCTTCTCCAGACAGCTCCTACAATGAGCAGTTCTTC. The encoded protein is CASSDPLQPDRASPDSSYNEQFF.

CDR3 protein: CASSYDRDETQYF. The DNA for the CDR3 is TGTGCCAGCAGTTACGACAGGGATGAGACCCAGTACTTC. The V gene is TRBV7-2, the J gene TRBJ2-5; 7 positions agree with TRBD1. CDR1 is SGHTA, CDR2 FQGNSA, per germline. The J segment lost 5 bases and the V segment lost 6 bases, leaving 6 bases of the junction unmatched. The CDR3 runs to 13 residues.

The V call is TRBV5-1, the J call TRBJ1-1, with a tentative D call TRBD1 (5 bases). The CDR3 totals 15 residues. CDR1 is SGHRS and CDR2 is YFSETQ in the germline V gene. V lost 5 bases and J 3 bases, leaving 17 bases between the germline ends. In DNA form, the CDR3 reads TGCGCCAGCAGATGGCAGGGCGGTGGTGACACTGAAGCTTTCTTT. This sequence encodes CASRWQGGGDTEAFF. Full variable domain (outside the CDR3, taken from reference TRBV5-1 and TRBJ1-1): KAGVTQTPRYLIKTRGQQVTLSCSPISGHRSVSWYQQTPGQGLQFLFEYFSETQRNKGNFPGRFSGRQFSNSRSEMNVSTLELGDSALYLCASRWQGGGDTEAFFGQGTRLTVV.

The rearrangement uses TRBV5-5 and TRBJ2-7; no firm D call. Germline values: CDR1 SGHKS, CDR2 YYEKEE (reference sequence). V was shortened by 4 bases and J by 0 bases, with 14 bases between the two germline ends. The CDR3 runs 15 residues. The CDR3 spells CASSVDNPLSYEQYF. Here the CDR3 DNA reads TGTGCCAGCAGCGTTGACAATCCCCTCTCCTACGAGCAGTACTTC.

V is TRBV11-3 and J is TRBJ2-1; 8 bases map to TRBD1. The CDR3 totals 15 residues. Unmatched junction bases numbered 4, after V lost 2 bases and J lost 4 bases. Germline-derived CDR1 and CDR2 are SGHNT and YENEEA. The CDR3: CASSLSQGVYNEQFF. In DNA form, the CDR3 reads TGTGCCAGCAGCTTATCACAGGGGGTTTACAATGAGCAGTTCTTC.

This chain connects TRBV19 to TRBJ1-1; 9 bases agree with TRBD1. The junction had 10 bases not matched to a gene; V was cut back by 4 bases and J by 4 bases. The CDR3 has 16 residues. CDR1 and CDR2 from the germline V gene are LNHDA and SQIVND (reference sequence). The DNA for the CDR3 is TGTGCCAGTAGTACATGGGACAGGGTCAGTGGCACTGAAGCTTTCTTT. This sequence encodes CASSTWDRVSGTEAFF.

The chain joins TRBV2 to TRBJ2-1; TRBD2 matches 10 bases. Trimming removed 5 bases from V and 9 bases from J; junction bases left unmatched: 4. From germline, CDR1 is SNHLY and CDR2 FYNNEI. The CDR3 extends over 13 amino acids. CDR3 region: CASSLAGEGEQFF. The CDR3 DNA follows: TGTGCCAGCAGTCTAGCGGGAGAGGGTGAGCAGTTCTTC.

This clone was found once. J is TRBJ2-3 and V is TRBV3-1 (or the pseudogene TRBV3-2); D remains ambiguous. This CDR3 has 14 amino acids. V was clipped by 3 bases and J by 3 bases, with 10 bases between them. CDR1 LGHDT and CDR2 YNNKEL come from the germline V gene (reference sequence). The CDR3 sequence: CASSQGSGTDTQYF. In DNA form, the CDR3 reads TGTGCCAGCAGCCAGGGGTCTGGTACAGATACGCAGTATTTT.

The chain couples TRBV7-9 to TRBJ1-2, with TRBD1 identical over 10 bases. V shed 5 bases, J shed 8 bases, and the junction held 11 bases outside the gene matches. Per germline, CDR1 SEHNR and CDR2 FQNEAQ (reference sequence). CDR3 length: 15 residues. The CDR3 sequence is CASSPTGGPIGGYTF. In DNA, the CDR3 is TGTGCCAGCAGCCCGACAGGGGGCCCTATAGGGGGCTACACCTTC.

The chain carries TRBV18 and TRBJ1-2; D remains ambiguous. Germline V gene data show CDR1 as KGHSH and CDR2 as LQKENI. Between the trimmed V and J ends, which lost 6 bases and 3 bases, there was a span of 11 bases. The CDR3 contains 13 residues. The DNA for the CDR3 is TGTGCCAGCTCCCTGGGTCAGGACTATGGCTACACCTTC. Its protein is CASSLGQDYGYTF. The full variable domain, in which reference TRBV18 and TRBJ1-2 provide the parts outside the CDR3, is NAGVMQNPRHLVRRRGQEARLRCSPMKGHSHVYWYRQLPEEGLKFMVYLQKENIIDESGMPKERFSAEFPKEGPSILRIQQVVRGDSAAYFCASSLGQDYGYTFGSGTRLTVV.